These T cell receptor beta chains were read from a single sample in a study of control samples from healthy donors and cancer patients. Profiling relied on immunoSEQ multiplex PCR, and the TCRdb table lists in-frame clones only, not all of them. The table lists about 130,000 clones, 70% to 90% of them singletons. Sequencing input: blood. The receptors here all came from a man in his fifties or sixties in good health. CDR3s include the opening cysteine and the closing phenylalanine or tryptophan. A D gene is named only where the DNA matches it firmly. The size entry is marked missing in some rows and otherwise reads once, few, many or a size class.

TRBJ1-2 TRBV11-1 TRBD1 NA CASSPDPSTGHGYTF TGTGCCAGCAGCCCGGACCCCTCGACAGGGCATGGCTACACCTTC
TRBJ1-2 TRBV29-1 TRBD1 NA CSVVGSGDREEGYTF TGCAGCGTTGTCGGATCCGGGGACAGGGAGGAAGGCTACACCTTC
TRBJ2-5 TRBV24-1 TRBD1 NA CATSDPGTGGQETQYF TGTGCCACCAGTGATCCCGGGACAGGGGGCCAGGAGACCCAGTACTTC
TRBJ1-1 TRBV19 NA NA CASIKSGVVITEAFF TGTGCCAGTATTAAATCAGGGGTCGTGATTACTGAAGCTTTCTTT
TRBJ2-7 TRBV9 TRBD2 NA CASSVADGTIYEQYF TGTGCCAGCAGCGTAGCCGACGGGACTATCTACGAGCAGTACTTC
TRBJ1-4 TRBV5-1 TRBD1 NA CASRSGTDNEKLFF TGCGCCAGCAGGTCAGGGACAGATAATGAAAAACTGTTTTTT
TRBJ1-1 TRBV10-3 NA NA CAISTGSKGEAFF TGTGCCATCAGCACAGGGTCAAAGGGTGAAGCTTTCTTT
TRBJ2-7 TRBV2 NA NA CASSGGGGSSYEQYF TGTGCCAGCAGTGGTGGTGGAGGGAGCTCCTACGAGCAGTACTTC
TRBJ2-3 TRBV6-1 NA NA CASSDATGRADTQYF TGTGCCAGCAGTGATGCGACAGGGAGGGCAGATACGCAGTATTTT
TRBJ2-7 TRBV7-6 TRBD2 NA CASSRLAGGSYEQYF TGTGCCAGCAGTAGACTAGCGGGGGGATCCTACGAGCAGTACTTC
TRBJ1-2 TRBV10-2 NA NA CASSESAGLNYGYTF TGCGCCAGCAGTGAGTCGGCCGGCTTGAACTATGGCTACACCTTC
TRBJ1-2 TRBV7-2 NA NA CASSQRSRGGNYGYTF TGTGCCAGCAGCCAAAGATCGAGGGGGGGGAACTATGGCTACACCTTC
TRBJ1-2 TRBV30 TRBD1 NA CAWRGQGAGGYTF TGTGCCTGGAGGGGACAGGGGGCTGGAGGCTACACCTTC
TRBJ1-5 TRBV7-9 NA NA CASSLDGINQPQHF TGTGCCAGCAGCTTAGACGGAATAAATCAGCCCCAGCATTTT
TRBJ2-3 TRBV28 NA NA CASRGGLYVADTQYF TGTGCCAGCAGGGGGGGACTTTACGTGGCAGATACGCAGTATTTT
TRBJ1-2 TRBV27 NA NA CASSFLAGRGAYGYTF TGTGCCAGCAGTTTCCTTGCTGGACGTGGGGCCTATGGCTACACCTTC
TRBJ1-1 TRBV6-5 NA NA CASSPYRMNTEAFF TGTGCCAGCAGTCCTTACAGGATGAACACTGAAGCTTTCTTT
TRBJ2-3 TRBV30 TRBD1 NA CAWTRGTTDTQYF TGTGCCTGGACCAGGGGGACCACAGATACGCAGTATTTT
TRBJ2-5 TRBV5-8 NA NA CASSLDVQETQYF TGTGCCAGCAGCTTGGACGTTCAAGAGACCCAGTACTTC
TRBJ2-1 TRBV19 TRBD2 NA CASSWASGGLSYNEQFF TGTGCCAGTAGTTGGGCTAGCGGGGGGCTTTCGTACAATGAGCAGTTCTTC
TRBJ1-1 TRBV10-3 TRBD1 NA CAISRQGNTEAFF TGTGCCATCAGTAGACAGGGAAACACTGAAGCTTTCTTT
TRBJ2-3 TRBV30 NA NA CAWSVSGTDTQYF TGTGCCTGGAGTGTTTCAGGAACAGATACGCAGTATTTT
TRBJ2-1 TRBV4-2 NA NA CASSQGVNDEQFF TGTGCCAGCAGCCAAGGCGTAAACGATGAGCAGTTCTTC
TRBJ2-7 TRBV9 TRBD1 NA CASSVSTGAYEQYF TGTGCCAGCAGCGTCTCGACAGGGGCCTACGAGCAGTACTTC
TRBJ2-7 TRBV12-3/TRBV12-4 NA NA CASSLRGNEQYF TGTGCCAGCAGTTTACGGGGAAACGAGCAGTACTTC
TRBJ1-1 TRBV9 NA once CASSVGIFPNTEAFF TGTGCCAGCAGCGTAGGTATATTCCCGAACACTGAAGCTTTCTTT
TRBJ2-3 TRBV5-1 TRBD2 few CASSPSGTSGELDTQYF TGCGCCAGCAGCCCGTCGGGGACTAGCGGGGAGTTGGATACGCAGTATTTT
TRBJ1-3 TRBV5-1 NA NA CASSLDQNTIYF TGCGCCAGCAGCTTGGACCAAAACACCATATATTTT
TRBJ2-7 TRBV7-9 TRBD1 NA CASSSRTGRSSYEQYF TGTGCCAGCAGCTCCCGGACAGGCCGCAGCTCCTACGAGCAGTACTTC
TRBJ1-2 TRBV30 TRBD1 NA CAWSDRGKGYTF TGTGCCTGGAGTGACAGGGGTAAGGGCTACACCTTC
TRBJ2-6 TRBV23-1 NA NA CASSQSSNSGANVLTF TGCGCCAGCAGTCAATCTTCGAACTCTGGGGCCAACGTCCTGACTTTC
TRBJ1-5 TRBV10-3 NA NA CAISESGAGRQPQHF TGTGCCATCAGTGAGTCGGGGGCTGGTCGTCAGCCCCAGCATTTT
TRBJ2-1 TRBV19 TRBD2 NA CASSIGLAGVSYNEQFF TGTGCCAGTAGTATCGGGCTAGCGGGGGTCTCCTACAATGAGCAGTTCTTC
TRBJ1-5 TRBV5-8 NA NA CASSSRISERRVQPQHF TGTGCCAGCAGCTCCCGGATTTCTGAGCGGCGGGTACAGCCCCAGCATTTT
TRBJ1-4 TRBV5-1 NA NA CASSRDLYLREKLFF TGCGCCAGCAGCCGCGATCTTTACCTGCGAGAAAAACTGTTTTTT
TRBJ1-2 TRBV10-2 NA NA CASSDSNYGYTF TGCGCCAGCAGTGACAGTAACTATGGCTACACCTTC
TRBJ1-1 TRBV5-1 NA NA CASSPLGGVTEAFF TGCGCCAGCAGCCCCCTAGGGGGGGTGACTGAAGCTTTCTTT
TRBJ1-2 TRBV4-2 TRBD1 few CASSQDYSGQNYGYTF TGTGCCAGCAGCCAAGATTATTCGGGACAGAACTATGGCTACACCTTC
TRBJ2-1 TRBV19 NA NA CASNGGWNEQFF TGTGCCAGTAACGGGGGTTGGAATGAGCAGTTCTTC
TRBJ2-3 TRBV6-6 NA once CASSFPGRVTDTQYF TGTGCCAGCAGTTTCCCAGGACGGGTCACAGATACGCAGTATTTT
TRBJ2-3 TRBV2 TRBD2 NA CASSGIAGGPADTQYF TGTGCCAGCAGTGGGATAGCGGGGGGGCCGGCAGATACGCAGTATTTT
TRBJ1-5 TRBV30 NA NA CAWSVRSRNQPQHF TGTGCCTGGAGTGTACGGTCTCGAAATCAGCCCCAGCATTTT
TRBJ2-7 TRBV28 NA NA CASTRGQSTYEQYF TGTGCCAGCACGAGAGGACAGAGCACCTACGAGCAGTACTTC
TRBJ2-3 TRBV7-2 NA NA CASSLVPNTDTQYF TGTGCCAGCAGCTTAGTGCCAAACACAGATACGCAGTATTTT
TRBJ1-2 TRBV15 NA NA CATSRDGTEPSGYTF TGTGCCACCAGCAGGGACGGGACGGAGCCCAGCGGCTACACCTTC
TRBJ1-4 TRBV5-1 TRBD1 NA CASSRTGGGDEKLFF TGCGCCAGCAGCAGGACAGGCGGGGGAGATGAAAAACTGTTTTTT
TRBJ2-7 TRBV28 NA NA CASTSWGRPYEQYF TGTGCCAGCACCTCCTGGGGGCGCCCCTACGAGCAGTACTTC
TRBJ1-4 TRBV7-9 NA NA CASSEGGTIATNEKLFF TGTGCCAGCAGCGAGGGGGGCACTATTGCAACTAATGAAAAACTGTTTTTT
TRBJ1-3 TRBV19 NA NA CASSRTPGEGNTIYF TGTGCCAGTAGTCGAACCCCAGGGGAAGGAAACACCATATATTTT
TRBJ2-3 TRBV6-2/TRBV6-3 TRBD2 NA CASSARLAGPDTQYF TGTGCCAGCAGTGCACGACTAGCGGGGCCAGATACGCAGTATTTT
TRBJ2-7 TRBV28 TRBD1 NA CASGDRVLSYEQYF TGTGCCAGCGGAGACAGGGTTCTGTCCTACGAGCAGTACTTC
TRBJ1-2 TRBV25-1 TRBD1 NA CASSEFPGSTGYRGYTF TGTGCCAGCAGTGAATTTCCTGGGTCGACAGGGTACCGTGGCTACACCTTC